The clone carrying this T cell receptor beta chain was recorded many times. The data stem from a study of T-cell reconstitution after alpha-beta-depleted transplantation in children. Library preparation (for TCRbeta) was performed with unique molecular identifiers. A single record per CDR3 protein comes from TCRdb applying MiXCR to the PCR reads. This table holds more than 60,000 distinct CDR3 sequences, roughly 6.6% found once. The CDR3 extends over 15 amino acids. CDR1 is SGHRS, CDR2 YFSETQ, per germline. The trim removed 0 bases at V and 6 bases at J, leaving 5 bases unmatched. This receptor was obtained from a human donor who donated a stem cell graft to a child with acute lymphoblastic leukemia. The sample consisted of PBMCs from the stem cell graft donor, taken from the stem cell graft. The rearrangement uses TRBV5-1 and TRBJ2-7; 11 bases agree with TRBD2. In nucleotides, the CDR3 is TGCGCCAGCAGCTTGGAGGCTAGCGGGAGGCCCGAGCAGTACTTC. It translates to CASSLEASGRPEQYF. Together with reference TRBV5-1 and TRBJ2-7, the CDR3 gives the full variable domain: KAGVTQTPRYLIKTRGQQVTLSCSPISGHRSVSWYQQTPGQGLQFLFEYFSETQRNKGNFPGRFSGRQFSNSRSEMNVSTLELGDSALYLCASSLEASGRPEQYFGPGTRLTVT.